This T cell receptor (beta chain) was sequenced for a study of shared clonotypes between healthy human individuals (TCRdb year 2020). A note on the overall study: The cohort included a few men and a couple of women between 18 and 49 years of age. Per donor, three plates each were used for CD4 naive and CD4 memory, two for CD8 naive, and one for CD8 memory. Blood TCR repertoires of five healthy adults were deeply sequenced to estimate repertoire size and the extent of clonotype sharing between individuals. To increase sequencing depth and limit assay-specific biases, TCR repertoire library preparation and sequencing were carried out by different laboratories using diverse techniques. Each donor's leukapheresis produced roughly between roughly 0.85 and 9.5 billion PBMCs.

About this clone itself: Its antigen is currently not known. There are no base qualities to consult, and no much larger clone falls within one base.

CD8 naive samples were CD45RO-negative cells positively selected for CCR7, giving a CD45RA+CCR7+ population that excluded TemRA cells. Healthy HIV-negative adults with no recently reported acute infections or vaccinations were included as donors. All donors were Caucasian adults living in Nashville, Tennessee, USA. After blood collection by leukapheresis, PBMCs were isolated using Ficoll-Histopaque density gradient centrifugation and then cryopreserved in the vapor phase of liquid nitrogen. Analytical flow cytometry was used to check the purity and quantity of each magnetically sorted T cell population. Each sorted fraction had its genomic DNA isolated and then quantified by UV absorbance on a Nanodrop 2000c. Using the deep immunoSEQ assay, multiplex PCR amplified TCR CDR3 regions from genomic DNA. Genomic DNA extracted from each cell subset was distributed evenly over all wells of several immunoSEQ 96-well plates, and each plate served as one replicate. For sorted subsets, approximately 200 ng of genomic DNA, equivalent to around 31,000 T cell genomes, went into each replicate PCR. The purified libraries were quantified using a Qubit 3.0 fluorometer, sized with a Bioanalyzer 2100, and then quantified again using the KAPA Library Quantification kit. Every immunoSEQ 96-well plate was sequenced on a separate single-read 150-cycle Illumina NextSeq 550 flow cell. Per the original workflow: Because only junctional sequences without quality scores were contained in the immunoSEQ output, filtering matching that applied to full-length reads could not be performed. Sequences were annotated with PyIR, a Python wrapper for IgBLAST v1.9, and V/J genes and CDR3 were assigned using IMGT germline references. Reads were filtered out if the reads had weak V/J assignments (E-value above 1e-6), no CDR3, stop codons, out-of-frame junctions, or ambiguous translated residues. V3J clonotypes were defined as sequences sharing an identical inferred V gene, J gene, and CDR3 amino acid sequence. Percentage overlap between repertoires was computed as shared unique clonotypes divided by the size of the smaller repertoire. RTK rarefaction, the Chao1 estimator, and Recon v2.1 estimates of unobserved clonotypes were used to assess repertoire richness. Generation probabilities for all TCRbeta clonotypes obtained by the gDNA method from a few donors were computed using OLGA. TCRdb limited this immuneACCESS table to in-frame rearrangements with V and J called. A share of clones is missing; checked studies link under half to unresolved V genes, and the rest is unexplained. Clonal size and the V and J genes are those of that table, whereas D and trimming came from the DNA. This sample lists hundreds of thousands of clones; 80% to 95% were detected once. The leading ten clones occupy around 24% of the sample.

Points the paper makes about the study in general: When several donors were compared, the shared fraction of clonotypes was about 5% for naive CD4, about 4% for naive CD8, roughly 2.5% for memory CD4, and 0.4% for memory CD8. Compared with non-shared clonotypes, the clonotypes found in all four sorted-subset donors had higher generation probabilities. The genetic and exposure-history diversity represented was limited by the small number of donors. Only blood was sampled, and tissue TCR repertoires likely differ from those in blood. Incomplete sequencing was indicated by rarefaction of sorted-subset datasets, despite the large sequencing depth. Pairwise subsampling led to the expectation that sequencing depth would affect the degree of clonotype sharing among donors. Larger estimated clonotype richness was generally found for naive subsets than for memory subsets.

The specimen sequenced was naive CD8+ T cells sorted from blood. The cell subset or site label here, explained by the study, means: CD45RA+CCR7+. The receptor comes from a man under 40 in good health.

The CDR3 region: CASSPPENEQFF. The DNA is TGTGCCAGCTCACCACCAGAGAATGAGCAGTTCTTC. The chain couples TRBV18 to TRBJ2-1; the D gene is not confidently resolved. The CDR3 sequence holds 12 residues, the cysteine and phenylalanine included. The only DNA kept is the CDR3, 36 bases in frame from the first base. The germline V gene specifies KGHSH as CDR1 and LQKENI as CDR2. The V and J ends are trimmed by 0 bases and 7 bases, leaving 4 bases between them.